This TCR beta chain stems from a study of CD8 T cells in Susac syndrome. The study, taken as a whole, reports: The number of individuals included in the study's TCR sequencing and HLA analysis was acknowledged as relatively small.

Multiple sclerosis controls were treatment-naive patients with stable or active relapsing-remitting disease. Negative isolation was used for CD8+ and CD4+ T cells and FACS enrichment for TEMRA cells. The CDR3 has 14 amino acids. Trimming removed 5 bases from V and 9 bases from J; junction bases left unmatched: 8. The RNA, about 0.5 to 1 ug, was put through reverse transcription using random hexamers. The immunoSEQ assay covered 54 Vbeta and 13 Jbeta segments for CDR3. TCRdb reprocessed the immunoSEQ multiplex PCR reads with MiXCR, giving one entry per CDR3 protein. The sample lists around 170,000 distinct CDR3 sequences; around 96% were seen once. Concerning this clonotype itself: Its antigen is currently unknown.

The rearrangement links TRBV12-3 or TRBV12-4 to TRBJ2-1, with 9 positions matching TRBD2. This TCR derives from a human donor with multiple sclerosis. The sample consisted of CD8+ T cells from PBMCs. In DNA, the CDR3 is TGTGCCAGCAGTGGCGGGAGGGCAGTTCGTGAGCAGTTCTTC. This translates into CASSGGRAVREQFF.